Included here is one TCR beta chain sequence, with context. The sample originates from a study of T cell changes during pregnancy in multiple sclerosis. TCRdb's copy holds only in-frame clones and misses some; the assay was immunoSEQ multiplex PCR. This sample has roughly 110,000 clones, with about 89% found just once. V was cut by 8 bases and J by 0 bases, with 5 bases left in between. The germline V gene encodes CDR1 SNHLY and CDR2 FYNNEI. There are 12 residues in the CDR3. This sequence originates from a female donor with multiple sclerosis, enrolled in a pregnancy study. The source was peripheral blood, collected before pregnancy. The chain employs TRBV2 and TRBJ2-1; the D is unclear. The DNA of the CDR3 is TGTGCCAGCCTTTACTCCTACAATGAGCAGTTCTTC. It codes for CASLYSYNEQFF.